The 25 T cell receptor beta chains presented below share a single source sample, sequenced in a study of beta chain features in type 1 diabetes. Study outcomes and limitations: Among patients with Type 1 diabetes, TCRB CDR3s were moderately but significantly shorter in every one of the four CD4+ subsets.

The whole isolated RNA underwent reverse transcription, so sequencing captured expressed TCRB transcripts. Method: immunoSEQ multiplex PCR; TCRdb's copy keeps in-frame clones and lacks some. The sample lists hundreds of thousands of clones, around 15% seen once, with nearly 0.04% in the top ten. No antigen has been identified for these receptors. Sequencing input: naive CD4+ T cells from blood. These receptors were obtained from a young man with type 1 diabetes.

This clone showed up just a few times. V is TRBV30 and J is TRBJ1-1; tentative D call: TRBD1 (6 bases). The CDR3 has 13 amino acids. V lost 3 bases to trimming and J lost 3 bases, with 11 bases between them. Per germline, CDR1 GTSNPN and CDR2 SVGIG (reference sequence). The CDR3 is CAWRQGSDTEAFF. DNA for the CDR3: TGTGCCTGGAGACAGGGTTCGGACACTGAAGCTTTCTTT. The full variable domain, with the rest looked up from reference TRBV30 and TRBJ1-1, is SQTIHQWPATLVQPVGSPLSLECTVEGTSNPNLYWYRQAAGRGLQLLFYSVGIGQISSEVPQNLSASRPQDRQFILSSKKLLLSDSGFYLCAWRQGSDTEAFFGQGTRLTVV.

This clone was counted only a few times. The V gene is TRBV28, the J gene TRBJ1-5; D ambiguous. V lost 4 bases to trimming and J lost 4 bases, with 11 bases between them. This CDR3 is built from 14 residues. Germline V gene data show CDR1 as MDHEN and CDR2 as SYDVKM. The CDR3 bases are TGTGCCAGCAGTTCGGGCAGTTTTAATCAGCCCCAGCATTTT. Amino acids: CASSSGSFNQPQHF.

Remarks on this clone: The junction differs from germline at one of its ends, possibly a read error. The chain's CDR3 is CASSALTTSGRSEQFF. CDR3 nucleotides: TGTGCTAGCAGCGCCCTTACGACTAGCGGGAGGAGTGAGCAGTTCTTC. This sequence joins TRBV7-7 and TRBJ2-1, with 13 nucleotides matching TRBD2. Germline V gene sequence: CDR1 SSHAT, CDR2 FNYEAQ (reference sequence). The CDR3 consists of 16 residues.

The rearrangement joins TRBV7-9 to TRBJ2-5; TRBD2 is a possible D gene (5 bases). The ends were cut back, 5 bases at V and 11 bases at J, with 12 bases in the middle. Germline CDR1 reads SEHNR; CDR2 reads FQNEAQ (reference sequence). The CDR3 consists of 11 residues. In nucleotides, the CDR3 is TGTGCCAGCAGCCCGGTTGGGGAGCAGTACTTC. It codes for CASSPVGEQYF.

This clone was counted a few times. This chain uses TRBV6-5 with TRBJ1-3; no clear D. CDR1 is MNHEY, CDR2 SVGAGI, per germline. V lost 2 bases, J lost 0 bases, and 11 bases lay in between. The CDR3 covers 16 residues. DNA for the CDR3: TGTGCCAGCAGTTACGCCGACGCGCCCTCTGGAAACACCATATATTTT. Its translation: CASSYADAPSGNTIYF.

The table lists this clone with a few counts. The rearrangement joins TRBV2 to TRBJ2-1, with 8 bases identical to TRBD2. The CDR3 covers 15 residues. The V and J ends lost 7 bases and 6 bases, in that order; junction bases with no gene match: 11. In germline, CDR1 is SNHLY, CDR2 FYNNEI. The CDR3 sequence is CASIAGGPPANEQFF. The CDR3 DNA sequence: TGTGCCAGCATTGCGGGAGGCCCCCCCGCCAATGAGCAGTTCTTC. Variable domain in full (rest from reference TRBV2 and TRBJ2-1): EPEVTQTPSHQVTQMGQEVILRCVPISNHLYFYWYRQILGQKVEFLVSFYNNEISEKSEIFDDQFSVERPDGSNFTLKIRSTKLEDSAMYFCASIAGGPPANEQFFGPGTRLTVL.

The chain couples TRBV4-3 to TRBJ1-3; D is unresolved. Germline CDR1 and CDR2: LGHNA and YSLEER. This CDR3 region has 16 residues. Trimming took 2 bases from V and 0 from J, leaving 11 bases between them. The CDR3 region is CASSQPGRSSGNTIYF. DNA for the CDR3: TGCGCCAGCAGCCAACCAGGACGGTCCTCTGGAAACACCATATATTTT.

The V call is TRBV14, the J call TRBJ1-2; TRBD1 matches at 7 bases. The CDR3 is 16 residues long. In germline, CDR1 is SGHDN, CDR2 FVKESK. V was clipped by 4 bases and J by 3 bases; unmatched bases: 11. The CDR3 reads CASSPDADRDHYGYTF. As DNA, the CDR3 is TGTGCCAGCAGCCCCGACGCCGACAGGGACCACTATGGCTACACCTTC.

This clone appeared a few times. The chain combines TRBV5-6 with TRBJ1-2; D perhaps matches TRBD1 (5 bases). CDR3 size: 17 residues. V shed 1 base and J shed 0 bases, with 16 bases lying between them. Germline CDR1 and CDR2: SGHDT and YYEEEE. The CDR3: CASSLFQRGSSNYGYTF. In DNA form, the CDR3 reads TGTGCCAGCAGCTTGTTCCAAAGGGGCAGTTCTAACTATGGCTACACCTTC.

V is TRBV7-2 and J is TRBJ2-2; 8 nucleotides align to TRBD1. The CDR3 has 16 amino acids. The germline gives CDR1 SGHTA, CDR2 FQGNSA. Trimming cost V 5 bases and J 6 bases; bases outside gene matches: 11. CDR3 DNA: TGTGCCAGCAGCCTCAGACAGGGGAGTTTGTCCGGGGAGCTGTTTTTT. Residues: CASSLRQGSLSGELFF.

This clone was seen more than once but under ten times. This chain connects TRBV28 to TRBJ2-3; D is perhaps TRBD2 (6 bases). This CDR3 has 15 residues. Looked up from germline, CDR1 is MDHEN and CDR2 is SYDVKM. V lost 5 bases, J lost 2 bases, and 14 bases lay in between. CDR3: CASSPGGAPTDTQYF. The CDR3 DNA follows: TGTGCCAGCAGTCCCGGCGGGGCACCCACAGATACGCAGTATTTT. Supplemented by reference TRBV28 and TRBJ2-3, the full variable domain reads DVKVTQSSRYLVKRTGEKVFLECVQDMDHENMFWYRQDPGLGLRLIYFSYDVKMKEKGDIPEGYSVSREKKERFSLILESASTNQTSMYLCASSPGGAPTDTQYFGPGTRLTVL.

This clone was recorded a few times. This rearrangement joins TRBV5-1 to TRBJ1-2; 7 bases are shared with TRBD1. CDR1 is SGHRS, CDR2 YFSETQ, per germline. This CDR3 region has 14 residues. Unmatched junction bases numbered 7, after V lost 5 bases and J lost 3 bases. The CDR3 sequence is CASSDGQGDYGYTF. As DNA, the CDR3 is TGCGCCAGCAGTGACGGTCAGGGGGACTATGGCTACACCTTC.

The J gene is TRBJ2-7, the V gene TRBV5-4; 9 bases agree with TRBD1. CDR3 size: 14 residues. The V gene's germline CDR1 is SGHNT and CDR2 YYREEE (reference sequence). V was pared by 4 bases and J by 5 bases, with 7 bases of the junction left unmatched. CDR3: CASSPTGGNNEQYF. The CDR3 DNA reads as TGTGCCAGCAGCCCGACAGGGGGGAATAACGAGCAGTACTTC. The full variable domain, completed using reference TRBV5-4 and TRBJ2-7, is ETGVTQSPTHLIKTRGQQVTLRCSSQSGHNTVSWYQQALGQGPQFIFQYYREEENGRGNFPPRFSGLQFPNYSSELNVNALELDDSALYLCASSPTGGNNEQYFGPGTRLTVT.

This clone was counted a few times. The CDR3 nucleotides read TGTGCCAGCAGTTATGGTGGGAGGGGGGAGCAGTACTTC. Its protein product is CASSYGGRGEQYF. The chain carries TRBV6-5 and TRBJ2-7, with D perhaps TRBD2 (7 bases). The CDR3 covers 13 residues. V lost 3 bases, J lost 7 bases, and 13 bases lay in between. Germline V lookup: CDR1 MNHEY, CDR2 SVGAGI.

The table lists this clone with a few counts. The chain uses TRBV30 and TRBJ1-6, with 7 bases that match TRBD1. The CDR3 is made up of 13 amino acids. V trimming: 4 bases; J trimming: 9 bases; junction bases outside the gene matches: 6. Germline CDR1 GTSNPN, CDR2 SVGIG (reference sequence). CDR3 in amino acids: CAWNRDSGSPLHF. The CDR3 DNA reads TGTGCCTGGAATAGGGACAGCGGTTCACCCCTCCACTTT.

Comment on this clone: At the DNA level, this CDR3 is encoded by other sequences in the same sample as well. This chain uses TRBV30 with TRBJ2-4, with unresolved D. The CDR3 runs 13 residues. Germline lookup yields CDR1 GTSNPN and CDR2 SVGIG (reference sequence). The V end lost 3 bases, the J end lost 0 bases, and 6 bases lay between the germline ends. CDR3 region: CAWSSLAKNIQYF. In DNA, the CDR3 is TGTGCCTGGAGCAGCCTAGCCAAAAACATTCAGTACTTC.

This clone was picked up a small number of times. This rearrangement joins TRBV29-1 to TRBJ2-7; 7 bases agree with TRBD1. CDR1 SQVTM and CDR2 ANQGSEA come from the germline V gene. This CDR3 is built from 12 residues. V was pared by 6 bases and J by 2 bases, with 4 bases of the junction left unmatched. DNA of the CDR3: TGCAGCGTCCTAACAGGGGCCTACGAGCAGTACTTC. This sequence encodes CSVLTGAYEQYF.

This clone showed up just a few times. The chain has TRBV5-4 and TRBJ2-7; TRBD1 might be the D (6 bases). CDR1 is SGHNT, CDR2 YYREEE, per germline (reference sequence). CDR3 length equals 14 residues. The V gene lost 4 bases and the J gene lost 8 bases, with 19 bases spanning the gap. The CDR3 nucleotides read TGTGCCAGCAGCAACCAGGGACACCTCATCAAGCAGTACTTC. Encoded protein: CASSNQGHLIKQYF.

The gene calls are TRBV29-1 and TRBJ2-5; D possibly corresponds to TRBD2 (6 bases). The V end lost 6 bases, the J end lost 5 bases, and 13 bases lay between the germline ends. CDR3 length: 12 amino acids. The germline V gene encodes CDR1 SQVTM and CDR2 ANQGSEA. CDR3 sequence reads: CSVALAIETQYF. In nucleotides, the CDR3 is TGCAGCGTCGCCCTAGCGATCGAGACCCAGTACTTC.

CDR3 coding DNA: TGTGCCAGCAGTTTCCCCGGACAGGGGAGCTCCTATAATTCACCCCTCCACTTT. Amino acids: CASSFPGQGSSYNSPLHF. The V gene is TRBV28, the J gene TRBJ1-6; TRBD1 agrees at 9 bases. V was clipped by 3 bases and J by 0 bases; unmatched bases: 6. CDR1 is MDHEN, CDR2 SYDVKM, per germline. The CDR3 runs 18 residues.

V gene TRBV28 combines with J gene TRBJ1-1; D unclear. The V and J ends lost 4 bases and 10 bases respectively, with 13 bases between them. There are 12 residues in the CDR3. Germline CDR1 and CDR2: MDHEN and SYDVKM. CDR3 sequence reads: CASSSGGTLAFF. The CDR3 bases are TGTGCCAGCAGTTCGGGTGGAACTTTAGCTTTCTTT.

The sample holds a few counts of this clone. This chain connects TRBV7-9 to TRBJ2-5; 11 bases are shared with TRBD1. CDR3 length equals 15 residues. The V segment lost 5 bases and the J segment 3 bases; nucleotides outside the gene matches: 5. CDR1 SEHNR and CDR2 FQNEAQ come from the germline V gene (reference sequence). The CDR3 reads CASSTRTGGEETQYF. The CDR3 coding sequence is TGTGCCAGCAGCACCCGGACAGGGGGCGAAGAGACCCAGTACTTC. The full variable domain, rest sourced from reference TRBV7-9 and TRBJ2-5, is DTGVSQNPRHKITKRGQNVTFRCDPISEHNRLYWYRQTLGQGPEFLTYFQNEAQLEKSRLLSDRFSAERPKGSFSTLEIQRTEQGDSAMYLCASSTRTGGEETQYFGPGTRLLVL.

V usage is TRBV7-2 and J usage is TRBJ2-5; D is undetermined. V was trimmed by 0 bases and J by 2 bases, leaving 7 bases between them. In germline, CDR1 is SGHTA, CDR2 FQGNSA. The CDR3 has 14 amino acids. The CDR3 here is CASSLAHGQETQYF. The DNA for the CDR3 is TGTGCCAGCAGCTTAGCGCACGGTCAAGAGACCCAGTACTTC.

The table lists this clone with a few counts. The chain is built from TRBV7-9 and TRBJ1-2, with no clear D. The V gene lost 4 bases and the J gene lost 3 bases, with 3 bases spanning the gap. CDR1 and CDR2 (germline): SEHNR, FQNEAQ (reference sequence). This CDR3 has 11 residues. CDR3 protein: CASSYYYGYTF. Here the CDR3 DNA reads TGTGCCAGCAGCTACTACTATGGCTACACCTTC.

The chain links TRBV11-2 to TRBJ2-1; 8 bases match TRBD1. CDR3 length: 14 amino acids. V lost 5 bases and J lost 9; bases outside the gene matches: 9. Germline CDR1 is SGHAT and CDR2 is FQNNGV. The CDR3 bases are TGTGCCAGCAGCCCAGACAGGGGTGTAGGTGAGCAGTTCTTC. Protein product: CASSPDRGVGEQFF. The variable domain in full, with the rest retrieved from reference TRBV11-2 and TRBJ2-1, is EAGVAQSPRYKIIEKRQSVAFWCNPISGHATLYWYQQILGQGPKLLIQFQNNGVVDDSQLPKDRFSAERLKGVDSTLKIQPAKLEDSAVYLCASSPDRGVGEQFFGPGTRLTVL.